One sample yielded the 12 T cell receptor beta chains listed below, sequenced in a study of T cell repertoires in cytomegalovirus infection. The antigens of these receptors remain unknown. TCRdb re-analysed the reads in MiXCR, keeping a single row per CDR3 protein. The profile shows roughly 180,000 distinct CDR3 sequences, less than 25% of them singletons. Sequenced material: CD8+ T cells from cultured PBMCs, taken from culture after CMV antigen stimulation. These receptor sequences come from a human donor in good health (CMV status not recorded). Some clones in this sample may be carry-over from other donors' samples.

The CDR3 nucleotides are TGTGCCAGCAGTTTGGGCCACACTGAAGCTTTCTTT. Translation: CASSLGHTEAFF. The chain combines TRBV12-3 or TRBV12-4 with TRBJ1-1; D not certain. Trimming left V 3 bases short and J 3 bases short, with 5 bases between. The CDR3 is 12 residues long.

This clonotype was counted only a few times. In DNA, the CDR3 is TGTGCCACCAGTGACCCGACAGGGACCACTGAAGCTTTCTTT. Translating gives CATSDPTGTTEAFF. This sequence joins TRBV24-1 and TRBJ1-1; 7 nucleotides match TRBD1. CDR1 KGHDR and CDR2 SFDVKD come from the germline V gene. Trimming removed 4 bases from V and 4 bases from J; junction bases left unmatched: 5. CDR3 size: 14 residues.

V is TRBV6-2 or TRBV6-3 and J is TRBJ1-2; no clear D. Germline values: CDR1 MNHEY, CDR2 SVGEGT. V was clipped by 6 bases and J by 7 bases, with 15 bases between them. The length of the CDR3 is 13 residues. The CDR3 is CASSSSGAGGYTF. For the CDR3, the DNA is TGTGCCAGCAGCTCGAGCGGAGCCGGTGGCTACACCTTC.

The rearrangement joins TRBV14 to TRBJ1-6; no firm D call. The V gene lost 2 bases and the J gene lost 7 bases, with 12 bases spanning the gap. CDR3 length: 15 residues. Germline-derived CDR1 and CDR2 are SGHDN and FVKESK. For the CDR3, the DNA is TGTGCCAGCAGCCAACGGGCGGGGAGGAATTCACCCCTCCACTTT. As protein: CASSQRAGRNSPLHF.

The chain links TRBV2 to TRBJ2-2; 10 bases fit TRBD1. Trimming cost V 10 bases and J 6 bases; bases outside gene matches: 8. Per germline, CDR1 SNHLY and CDR2 FYNNEI. The CDR3 totals 14 residues. CDR3 protein: CAISRQGAPGELFF. In DNA form, the CDR3 reads TGTGCCATCTCCCGACAGGGGGCCCCCGGGGAGCTGTTTTTT.

The chain has TRBV7-6 and TRBJ2-7; 11 bases agree with TRBD1. This CDR3 contains 15 residues. Germline loops: CDR1 SGHVS, CDR2 FNYEAQ. V shed 5 bases, J shed 6 bases, and the junction held 9 bases outside the gene matches. CDR3 nucleotides: TGTGCCAGCAGCGCCCCCGGGACAGGGGGATCCGAGCAGTACTTC. Translated: CASSAPGTGGSEQYF. The complete variable domain, with remaining parts taken from reference TRBV7-6 and TRBJ2-7, reads GAGVSQSPRYKVTKRGQDVALRCDPISGHVSLYWYRQALGQGPEFLTYFNYEAQQDKSGLPNDRFSAERPEGSISTLTIQRTEQRDSAMYRCASSAPGTGGSEQYFGPGTRLTVT.

The table lists this clonotype with a few counts. The V gene is TRBV6-5, the J gene TRBJ1-1, with 10 bases matching TRBD1. Germline V lookup: CDR1 MNHEY, CDR2 SVGAGI. The CDR3 consists of 17 residues. The V gene end was trimmed by 0 bases and the J gene end by 4 bases; junction bases not matched to a gene: 8. This CDR3 is CASSYSGTGVRGTEAFF. As DNA, the CDR3 is TGTGCCAGCAGTTACTCCGGGACAGGGGTTCGGGGCACTGAAGCTTTCTTT.

Concerning this clonotype itself: The germline gene is not matched at one end of the junction; a read error may be the cause. J is TRBJ2-4 and V is TRBV27; 10 positions agree with TRBD1. The CDR3 contains 15 residues. The germline V gene encodes CDR1 MNHEY and CDR2 SMNVEV (reference sequence). CDR3 DNA: TGTGCCAGCAGTTTGACAGGGGGCGGCAGAAACAGTCAGTACTTC. Its translation: CASSLTGGGRNSQYF.

J is TRBJ1-1 and V is TRBV5-1; D remains unclear. V shed 3 bases and J shed 6 bases, with 21 bases lying between them. Germline-derived CDR1 and CDR2 are SGHRS and YFSETQ. The CDR3 length is 16 residues. Here the CDR3 DNA reads TGCGCCAGCAGCTCAACTTCCGGGCTCCAGAGGGCTGAAGCTTTCTTT. This translates into CASSSTSGLQRAEAFF. The full variable domain, with the rest looked up from reference TRBV5-1 and TRBJ1-1, is KAGVTQTPRYLIKTRGQQVTLSCSPISGHRSVSWYQQTPGQGLQFLFEYFSETQRNKGNFPGRFSGRQFSNSRSEMNVSTLELGDSALYLCASSSTSGLQRAEAFFGQGTRLTVV.

In this sample, this clonotype turned up a few times. This chain uses TRBV7-8 with TRBJ1-6; 7 nucleotides agree with TRBD1. J was trimmed by 7 bases and V by 3 bases; bases with no gene match: 6. This CDR3 has 15 residues. CDR1 SGHVS and CDR2 FQNEAQ come from the germline V gene. The CDR3 region is CASSFLRGGNSPLHF. Here the CDR3 DNA reads TGTGCCAGCAGCTTCCTCAGGGGGGGGAATTCACCCCTCCACTTT.

The chain links TRBV7-6 to TRBJ2-5; D could derive from TRBD1 or TRBD2 (6 bases each). Germline values: CDR1 SGHVS, CDR2 FNYEAQ. The V end lost 4 bases, the J end lost 5 bases, and 20 bases lay between the germline ends. This CDR3 has 16 amino acids. The CDR3 coding sequence is TGTGCCAGCAGCTCCTCATTGACTAGAGGGGGGGAGACCCAGTACTTC. It encodes CASSSSLTRGGETQYF.

This clonotype has a handful of counts. The V call is TRBV7-9, the J call TRBJ2-7, with a tentative D call TRBD1 (6 bases). V dropped 4 bases and J dropped 3 bases, with 22 bases sitting between them. Germline CDR1 and CDR2: SEHNR and FQNEAQ (reference sequence). The CDR3 has 17 amino acids. This CDR3 reads CASSSLLPGTKVYEQYF. The DNA for the CDR3 is TGTGCCAGCAGCTCCCTCCTCCCCGGGACAAAGGTCTACGAGCAGTACTTC.